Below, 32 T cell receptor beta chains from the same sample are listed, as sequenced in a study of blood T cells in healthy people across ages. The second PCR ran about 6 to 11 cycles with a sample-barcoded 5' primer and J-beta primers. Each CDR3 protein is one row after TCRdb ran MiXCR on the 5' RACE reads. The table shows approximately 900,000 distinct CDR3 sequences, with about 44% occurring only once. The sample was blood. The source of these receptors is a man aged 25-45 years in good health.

The CDR3 DNA follows: TGCAGTGCCGAAACGGGACAGGGGCCCACTGAAGCTTTCTTT. Encoded protein: CSAETGQGPTEAFF. The rearrangement links TRBV20-1 to TRBJ1-1, with 10 nucleotides matching TRBD1. The CDR3 is 14 amino acids. Germline CDR1 is DFQATT and CDR2 is SNEGSKA (reference sequence). The V and J ends lost 6 bases and 4 bases, in that order; junction bases with no gene match: 8.

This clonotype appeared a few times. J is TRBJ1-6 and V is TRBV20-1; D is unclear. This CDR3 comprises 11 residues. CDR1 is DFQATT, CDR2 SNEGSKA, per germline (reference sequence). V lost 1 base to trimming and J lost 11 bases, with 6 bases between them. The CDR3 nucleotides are TGCAGTGCTAGAGGGGTCACACCCCTCCACTTT. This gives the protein CSARGVTPLHF.

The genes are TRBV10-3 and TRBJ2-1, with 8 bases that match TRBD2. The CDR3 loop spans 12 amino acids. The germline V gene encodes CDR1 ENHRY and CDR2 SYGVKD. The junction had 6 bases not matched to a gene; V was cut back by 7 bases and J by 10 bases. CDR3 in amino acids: CAIKAGVSEQFF. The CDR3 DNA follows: TGTGCCATCAAAGCGGGAGTCAGCGAGCAGTTCTTC.

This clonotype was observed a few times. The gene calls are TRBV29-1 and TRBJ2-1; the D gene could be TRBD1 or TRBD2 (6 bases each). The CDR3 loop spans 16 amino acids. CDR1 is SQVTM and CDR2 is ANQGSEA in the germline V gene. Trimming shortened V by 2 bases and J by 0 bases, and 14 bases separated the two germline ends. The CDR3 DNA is TGCAGCGTTGAACCCCCGGGGGCGAGCTCCTACAATGAGCAGTTCTTC. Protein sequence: CSVEPPGASSYNEQFF.

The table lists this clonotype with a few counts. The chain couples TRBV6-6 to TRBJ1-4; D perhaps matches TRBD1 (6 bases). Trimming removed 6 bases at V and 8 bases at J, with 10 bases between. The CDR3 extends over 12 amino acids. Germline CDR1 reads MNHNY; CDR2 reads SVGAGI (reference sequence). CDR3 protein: CASSPGQEKLFF. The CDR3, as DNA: TGTGCCAGCAGCCCCGGACAGGAAAAACTGTTTTTT.

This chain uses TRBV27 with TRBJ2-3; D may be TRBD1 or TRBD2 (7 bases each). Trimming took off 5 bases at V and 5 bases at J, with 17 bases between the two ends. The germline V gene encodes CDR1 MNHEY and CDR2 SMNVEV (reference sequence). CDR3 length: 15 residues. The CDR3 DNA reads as TGTGCCAGCAGTCCTCGACAGGGAGGGGGAGATACGCAGTATTTT. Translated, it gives CASSPRQGGGDTQYF.

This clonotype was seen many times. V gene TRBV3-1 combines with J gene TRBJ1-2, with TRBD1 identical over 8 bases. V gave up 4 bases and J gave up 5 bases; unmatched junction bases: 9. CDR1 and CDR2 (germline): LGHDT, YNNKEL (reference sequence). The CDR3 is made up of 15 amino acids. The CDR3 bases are TGTGCCAGCAGCCTCGGACAGGGAGGGAATTATGGCTACACCTTC. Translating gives CASSLGQGGNYGYTF.

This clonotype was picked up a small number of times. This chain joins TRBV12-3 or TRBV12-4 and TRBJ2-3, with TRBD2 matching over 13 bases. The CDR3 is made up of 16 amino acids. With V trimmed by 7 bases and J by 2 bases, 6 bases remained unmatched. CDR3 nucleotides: TGTGCCAGCACCAATGGACTAGCGGGGGCCACAGATACGCAGTATTTT. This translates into CASTNGLAGATDTQYF.

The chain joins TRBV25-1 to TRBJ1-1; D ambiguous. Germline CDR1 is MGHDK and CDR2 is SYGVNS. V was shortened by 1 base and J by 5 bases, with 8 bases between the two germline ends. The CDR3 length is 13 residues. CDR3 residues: CASSESWRTEAFF. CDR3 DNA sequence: TGTGCCAGCAGTGAATCGTGGAGAACTGAAGCTTTCTTT.

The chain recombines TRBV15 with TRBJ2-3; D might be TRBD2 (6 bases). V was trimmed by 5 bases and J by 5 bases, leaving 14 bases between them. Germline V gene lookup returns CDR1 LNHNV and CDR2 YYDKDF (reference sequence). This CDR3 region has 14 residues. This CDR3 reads CATSQGGVRDTQYF. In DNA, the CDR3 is TGTGCCACCAGCCAGGGCGGGGTACGAGATACGCAGTATTTT.

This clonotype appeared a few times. The CDR3 loop is CASSRTGTGVNNEQFF. CDR3 nucleotide sequence: TGCGCCAGCAGCCGCACCGGGACAGGGGTCAACAATGAGCAGTTCTTC. The chain couples TRBV5-1 to TRBJ2-1; 10 bases are shared with TRBD1. Germline V CDR1 and CDR2: SGHRS, YFSETQ. J lost 5 bases, V lost 4 bases, and 9 bases had no gene match. This CDR3 is 16 amino acids long.

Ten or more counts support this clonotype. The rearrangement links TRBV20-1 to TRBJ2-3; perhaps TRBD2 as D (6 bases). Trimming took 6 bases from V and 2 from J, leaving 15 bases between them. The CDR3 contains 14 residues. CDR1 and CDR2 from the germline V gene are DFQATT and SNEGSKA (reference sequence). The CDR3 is CSAPGRENTDTQYF. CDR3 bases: TGCAGTGCCCCGGGACGGGAGAACACAGATACGCAGTATTTT.

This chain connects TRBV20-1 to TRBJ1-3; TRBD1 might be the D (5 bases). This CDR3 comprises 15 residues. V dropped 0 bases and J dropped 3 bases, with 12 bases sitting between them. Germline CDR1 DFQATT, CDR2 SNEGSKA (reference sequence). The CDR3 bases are TGCAGTGCTAGAGATAGCGGGGGGAGTGGAAACACCATATATTTT. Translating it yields CSARDSGGSGNTIYF.

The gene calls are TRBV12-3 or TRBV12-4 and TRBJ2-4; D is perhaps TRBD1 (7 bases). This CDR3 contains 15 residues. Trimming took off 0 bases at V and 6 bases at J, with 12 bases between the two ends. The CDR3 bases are TGTGCCAGCAGTTTAGCCGGAGGGGGCGGAAACATTCAGTACTTC. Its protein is CASSLAGGGGNIQYF.

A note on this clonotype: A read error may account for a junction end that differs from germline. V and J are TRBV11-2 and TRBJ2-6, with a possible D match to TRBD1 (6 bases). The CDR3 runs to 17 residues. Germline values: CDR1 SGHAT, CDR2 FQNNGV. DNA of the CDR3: TGTGCCAGCAGCTTACCGACAGGCCTCTCTGGGGTCAACGTCCTGACTTTC. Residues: CASSLPTGLSGVNVLTF. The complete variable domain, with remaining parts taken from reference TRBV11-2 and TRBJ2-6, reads EAGVAQSPRYKIIEKRQSVAFWCNPISGHATLYWYQQILGQGPKLLIQFQNNGVVDDSQLPKDRFSAERLKGVDSTLKIQPAKLEDSAVYLCASSLPTGLSGVNVLTFGAGSRLTVL.

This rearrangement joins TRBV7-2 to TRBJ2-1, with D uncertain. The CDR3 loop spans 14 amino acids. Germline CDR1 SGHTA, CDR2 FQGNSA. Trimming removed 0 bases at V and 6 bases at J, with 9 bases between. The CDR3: CASSLAGMVNEQFF. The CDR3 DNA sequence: TGTGCCAGCAGCTTAGCAGGGATGGTCAATGAGCAGTTCTTC.

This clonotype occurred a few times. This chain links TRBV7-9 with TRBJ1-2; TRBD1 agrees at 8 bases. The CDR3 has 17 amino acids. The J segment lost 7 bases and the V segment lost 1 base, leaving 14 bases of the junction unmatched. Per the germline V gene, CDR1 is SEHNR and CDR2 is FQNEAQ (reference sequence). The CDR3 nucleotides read TGTGCCAGCAGCTTAGAACCCTTGAGGCAGGGGGCCGGTGGCTACACCTTC. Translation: CASSLEPLRQGAGGYTF.

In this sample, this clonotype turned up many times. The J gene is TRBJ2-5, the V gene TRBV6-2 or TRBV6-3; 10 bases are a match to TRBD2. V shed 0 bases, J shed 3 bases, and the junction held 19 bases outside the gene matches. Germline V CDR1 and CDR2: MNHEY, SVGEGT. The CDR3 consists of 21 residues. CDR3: CASSYSAGILKAGGPKETQYF. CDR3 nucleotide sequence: TGTGCCAGCAGTTACTCTGCGGGGATACTAAAAGCGGGGGGGCCCAAAGAGACCCAGTACTTC.

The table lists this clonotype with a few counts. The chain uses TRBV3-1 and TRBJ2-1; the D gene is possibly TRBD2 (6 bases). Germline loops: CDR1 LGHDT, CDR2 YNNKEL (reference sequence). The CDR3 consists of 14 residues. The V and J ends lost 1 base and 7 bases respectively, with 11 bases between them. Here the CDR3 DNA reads TGTGCCAGCAGCCAAGTGGCGCGGGGTAATGAGCAGTTCTTC. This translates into CASSQVARGNEQFF.

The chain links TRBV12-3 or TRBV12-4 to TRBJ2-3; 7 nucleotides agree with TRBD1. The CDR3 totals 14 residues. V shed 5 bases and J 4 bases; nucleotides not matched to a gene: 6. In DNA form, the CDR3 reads TGTGCCAGCAGTGTACAGGGGTTCGCAGATACGCAGTATTTT. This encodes CASSVQGFADTQYF.

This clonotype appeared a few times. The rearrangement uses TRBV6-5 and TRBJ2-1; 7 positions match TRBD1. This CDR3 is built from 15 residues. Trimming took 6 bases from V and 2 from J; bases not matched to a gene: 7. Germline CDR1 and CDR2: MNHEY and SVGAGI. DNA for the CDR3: TGTGCCAGCAGATACGTCGGACAGGCCTACAATGAGCAGTTCTTC. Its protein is CASRYVGQAYNEQFF.

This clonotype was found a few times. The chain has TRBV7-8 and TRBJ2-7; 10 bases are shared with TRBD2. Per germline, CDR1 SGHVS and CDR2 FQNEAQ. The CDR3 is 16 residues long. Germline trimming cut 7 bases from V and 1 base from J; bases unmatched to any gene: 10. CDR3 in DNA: TGTGCCAGCACATCGGGGACTAGCGCTTCATCCTACGAGCAGTACTTC. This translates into CASTSGTSASSYEQYF.

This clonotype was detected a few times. CDR3 loop: CASSQETDSNQPQHF. The CDR3 DNA sequence: TGCGCCAGCAGCCAAGAGACAGATAGCAATCAGCCCCAGCATTTT. The chain employs TRBV4-1 and TRBJ1-5; D possibly corresponds to TRBD1 (5 bases). The CDR3 runs to 15 residues. The V and J ends lost 0 bases and 0 bases respectively, with 6 bases between them. CDR1 is MGHRA and CDR2 is YSYEKL in the germline V gene.

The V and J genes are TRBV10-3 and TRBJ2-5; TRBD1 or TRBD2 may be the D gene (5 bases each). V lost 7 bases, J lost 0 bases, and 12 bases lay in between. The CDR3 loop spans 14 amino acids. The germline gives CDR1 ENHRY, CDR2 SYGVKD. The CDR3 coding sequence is TGTGCCATCAAGCCGGGGCCTAACCAAGAGACCCAGTACTTC. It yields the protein CAIKPGPNQETQYF.

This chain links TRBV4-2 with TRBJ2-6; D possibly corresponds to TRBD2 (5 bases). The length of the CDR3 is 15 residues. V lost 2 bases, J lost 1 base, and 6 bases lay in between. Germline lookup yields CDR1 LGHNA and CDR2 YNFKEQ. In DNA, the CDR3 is TGTGCCAGCAGCCAACGGGGATCTGGGGCCAACGTCCTGACTTTC. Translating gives CASSQRGSGANVLTF.

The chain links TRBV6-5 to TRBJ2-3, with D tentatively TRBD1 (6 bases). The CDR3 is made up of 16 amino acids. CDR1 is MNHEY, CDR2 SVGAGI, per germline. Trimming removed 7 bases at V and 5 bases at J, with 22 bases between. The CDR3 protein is CASTKRTDLLGDTQYF. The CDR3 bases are TGTGCCAGCACCAAGCGGACAGACCTGTTAGGAGATACGCAGTATTTT.

In DNA form, the CDR3 reads TGTGCCAGCAGTTTAATTCCGACTACCTACGAGCAGTACTTC. Its translation: CASSLIPTTYEQYF. The gene calls are TRBV27 and TRBJ2-5; a possible D gene is TRBD2 (5 bases). The assigned J gene may be wrong: the sequence end matches TRBJ2-7 better. Germline V lookup: CDR1 MNHEY, CDR2 SMNVEV (reference sequence). The CDR3 totals 14 residues.

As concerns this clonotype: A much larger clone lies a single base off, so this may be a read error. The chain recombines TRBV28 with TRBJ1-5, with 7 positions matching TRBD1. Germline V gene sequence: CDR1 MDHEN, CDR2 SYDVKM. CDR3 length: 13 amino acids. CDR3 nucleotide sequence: TGTGCCAGCAGAACGACAGGGTCAGAGCCCAAGCATTTT. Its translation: CASRTTGSEPKHF.

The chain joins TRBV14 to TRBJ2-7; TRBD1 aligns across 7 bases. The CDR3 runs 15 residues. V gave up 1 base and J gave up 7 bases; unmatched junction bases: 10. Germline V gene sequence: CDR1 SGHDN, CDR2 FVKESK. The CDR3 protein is CASSQGPQTGWEQYF. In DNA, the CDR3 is TGTGCCAGCAGCCAAGGCCCTCAGACAGGGTGGGAGCAGTACTTC.

The CDR3 is CASSKGDGGNQPQHF. The CDR3 DNA follows: TGTGCCAGCTCGAAAGGTGACGGGGGCAATCAGCCCCAGCATTTT. The V gene is TRBV12-3 or TRBV12-4, the J gene TRBJ1-5; the D is unclear. Trimming removed 8 bases at V and 2 bases at J, with 16 bases between. The CDR3 is 15 residues long.

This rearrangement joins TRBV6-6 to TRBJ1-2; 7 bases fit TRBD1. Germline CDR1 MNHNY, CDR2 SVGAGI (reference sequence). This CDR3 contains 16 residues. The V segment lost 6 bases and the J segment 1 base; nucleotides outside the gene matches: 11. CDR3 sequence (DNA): TGTGCCAGCAGCCACCCAGGGACAGACCTTAACTATGGCTACACCTTC. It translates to CASSHPGTDLNYGYTF.

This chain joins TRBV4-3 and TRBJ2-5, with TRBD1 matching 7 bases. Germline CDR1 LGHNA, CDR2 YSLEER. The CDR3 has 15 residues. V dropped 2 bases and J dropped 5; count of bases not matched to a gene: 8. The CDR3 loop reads CASSQPDRARETQYF. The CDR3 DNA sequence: TGCGCCAGCAGCCAACCCGACAGGGCCCGGGAGACCCAGTACTTC.